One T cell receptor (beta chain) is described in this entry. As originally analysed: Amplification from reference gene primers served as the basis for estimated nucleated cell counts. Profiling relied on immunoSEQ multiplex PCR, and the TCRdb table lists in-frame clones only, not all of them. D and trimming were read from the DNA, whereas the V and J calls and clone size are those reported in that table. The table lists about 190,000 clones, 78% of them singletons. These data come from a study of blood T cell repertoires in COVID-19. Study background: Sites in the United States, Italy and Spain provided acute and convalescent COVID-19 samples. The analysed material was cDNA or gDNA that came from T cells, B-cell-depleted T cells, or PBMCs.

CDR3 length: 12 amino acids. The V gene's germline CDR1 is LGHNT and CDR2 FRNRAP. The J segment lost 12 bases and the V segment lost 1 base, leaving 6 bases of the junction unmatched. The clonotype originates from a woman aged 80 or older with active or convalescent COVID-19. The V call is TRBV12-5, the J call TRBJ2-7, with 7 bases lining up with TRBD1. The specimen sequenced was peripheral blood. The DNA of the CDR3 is TGTGCTAGTGGTTTGGACGAGACAGGGCCGTACTTC. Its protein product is CASGLDETGPYF.